These 8 T cell receptor beta chains originate from one sample sequenced in a study of T cell repertoires in ileal Crohn's disease. The protocol was immunoSEQ multiplex PCR, while the TCRdb copy is restricted to in-frame clones and leaves out a portion. The data contain some 14,000 clones, approximately 84% of them singletons. Noted time point: neoterminal ileum biopsy at postoperative endoscopy, about 6 months after surgery. The sample was ileal tissue. These receptors all come from an adult with Crohn's disease.

This clone was counted only a few times. The rearrangement links TRBV14 to TRBJ1-4; TRBD1 matches 7 bases. J lost 9 bases, V lost 4 bases, and 8 bases had no gene match. Germline V gene data show CDR1 as SGHDN and CDR2 as FVKESK. The CDR3 covers 14 residues. The CDR3 here is CASSRTGSGKKLFF. DNA of the CDR3: TGTGCCAGCAGCCGGACAGGTTCGGGGAAAAAACTGTTTTTT.

A word on this clone: Other DNA sequences from this sample encode an identical CDR3 as well. The V gene is TRBV9, the J gene TRBJ1-6; TRBD1 agrees at 7 bases. V trimming: 4 bases; J trimming: 7 bases; junction bases outside the gene matches: 8. CDR3 length: 15 amino acids. From germline, CDR1 is SGDLS and CDR2 YYNGEE. The CDR3 here is CASSPRGGVNSPLHF. The CDR3 DNA follows: TGTGCCAGCAGCCCCAGGGGGGGGGTCAATTCACCCCTCCACTTT. Looking up the rest from reference TRBV9 and TRBJ1-6 gives the full variable domain: DSGVTQTPKHLITATGQRVTLRCSPRSGDLSVYWYQQSLDQGLQFLIQYYNGEERAKGNILERFSAQQFPDLHSELNLSSLELGDSALYFCASSPRGGVNSPLHFGNGTRLTVT.

This chain joins TRBV7-8 and TRBJ2-7; D may correspond to TRBD1 or TRBD2 (5 bases each). CDR1 SGHVS and CDR2 FQNEAQ come from the germline V gene. The CDR3 runs 15 residues. Trimming removed 1 base from V and 4 bases from J, with 14 bases in between. The CDR3 region is CASSLVSGAVYEQYF. CDR3 sequence (DNA): TGTGCCAGCAGCTTAGTTTCCGGGGCAGTGTACGAGCAGTACTTC.

This clone has only one observation. The V gene is TRBV28, the J gene TRBJ1-1; TRBD1 agrees at 9 bases. The CDR3 has 14 amino acids. Germline V lookup: CDR1 MDHEN, CDR2 SYDVKM. V was pared by 6 bases and J by 6 bases, with 8 bases of the junction left unmatched. The CDR3 spells CASRETGGFSEAFF. The CDR3, as DNA: TGTGCCAGCAGGGAGACAGGGGGTTTTTCTGAAGCTTTCTTT.

The chain recombines TRBV19 with TRBJ2-5; the match to TRBD1 covers 7 bases. Looked up from germline, CDR1 is LNHDA and CDR2 is SQIVND (reference sequence). Trimming at V came to 4 bases and at J to 1 base, leaving 12 bases not matched to a gene. The CDR3 length is 17 residues. In DNA form, the CDR3 reads TGTGCCAGTAGTAGGGGACAGTTATCCCTGTCCCAAGAGACCCAGTACTTC. It is translated as CASSRGQLSLSQETQYF.

The chain links TRBV6-5 to TRBJ2-7, with D possibly matching TRBD1 (5 bases). This CDR3 comprises 16 residues. From germline, CDR1 is MNHEY and CDR2 SVGAGI. Deletions cut 2 bases from V and 2 bases from J, with 16 bases between. The CDR3 protein is CASSYPGHLHPYEQYF. The CDR3 DNA is TGTGCCAGCAGTTACCCAGGACACTTACATCCCTACGAGCAGTACTTC.

This clone was counted a single time. The chain joins TRBV5-1 to TRBJ1-4; weak D call: TRBD1 (5 bases). CDR1 and CDR2 from the germline V gene are SGHRS and YFSETQ. Trimming took 7 bases from V and 8 from J, leaving 18 bases between them. The CDR3 extends over 14 amino acids. CDR3 nucleotides: TGCGCCAGCGCGAGTCGGGGGATGAAAGAAAAACTGTTTTTT. Translating gives CASASRGMKEKLFF.

The V call is TRBV4-1, the J call TRBJ1-1; 8 positions match TRBD1. CDR3 length equals 17 residues. CDR1 and CDR2 from the germline V gene are MGHRA and YSYEKL. Unmatched junction bases numbered 11, after V lost 5 bases and J lost 0 bases. As DNA, the CDR3 is TGCGCCAGCAGCGCCTTTAGACCGGGACAGGTGAACACTGAAGCTTTCTTT. Translated: CASSAFRPGQVNTEAFF.